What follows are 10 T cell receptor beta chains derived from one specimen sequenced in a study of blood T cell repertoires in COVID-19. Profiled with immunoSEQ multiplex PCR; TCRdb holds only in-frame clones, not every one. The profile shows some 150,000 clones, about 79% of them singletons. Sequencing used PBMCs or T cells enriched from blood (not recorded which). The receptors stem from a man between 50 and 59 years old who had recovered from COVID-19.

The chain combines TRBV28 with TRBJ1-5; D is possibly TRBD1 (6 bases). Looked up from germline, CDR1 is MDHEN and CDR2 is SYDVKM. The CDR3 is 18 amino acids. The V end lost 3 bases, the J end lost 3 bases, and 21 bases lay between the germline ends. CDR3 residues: CASSFFRLLGQINQPQHF. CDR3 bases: TGTGCCAGCAGTTTCTTCCGACTTCTAGGACAGATCAATCAGCCCCAGCATTTT. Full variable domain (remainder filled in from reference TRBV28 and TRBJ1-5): DVKVTQSSRYLVKRTGEKVFLECVQDMDHENMFWYRQDPGLGLRLIYFSYDVKMKEKGDIPEGYSVSREKKERFSLILESASTNQTSMYLCASSFFRLLGQINQPQHFGDGTRLSIL.

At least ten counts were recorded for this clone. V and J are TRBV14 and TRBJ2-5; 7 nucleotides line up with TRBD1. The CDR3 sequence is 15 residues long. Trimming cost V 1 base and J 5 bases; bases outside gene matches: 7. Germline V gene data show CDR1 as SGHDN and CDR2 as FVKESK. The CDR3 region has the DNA TGTGCCAGCAGCCAAGCCCCAGGGGGATGGGAGACCCAGTACTTC. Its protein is CASSQAPGGWETQYF. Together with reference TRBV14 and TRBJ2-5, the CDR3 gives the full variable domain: EAGVTQFPSHSVIEKGQTVTLRCDPISGHDNLYWYRRVMGKEIKFLLHFVKESKQDESGMPNNRFLAERTGGTYSTLKVQPAELEDSGVYFCASSQAPGGWETQYFGPGTRLLVL.

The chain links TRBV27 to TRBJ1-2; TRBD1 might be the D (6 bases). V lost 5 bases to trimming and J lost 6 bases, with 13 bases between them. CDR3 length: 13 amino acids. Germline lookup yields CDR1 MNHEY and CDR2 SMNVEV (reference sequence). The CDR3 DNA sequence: TGTGCCAGCAGTCCCCGGGGGGCACATGGCTACACCTTC. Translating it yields CASSPRGAHGYTF.

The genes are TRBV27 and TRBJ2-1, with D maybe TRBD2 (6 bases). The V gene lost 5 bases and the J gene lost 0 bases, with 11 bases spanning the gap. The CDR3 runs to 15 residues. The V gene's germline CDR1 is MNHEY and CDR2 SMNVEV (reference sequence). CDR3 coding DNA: TGTGCCAGCAGTCCCCGGGGGAGCTCCTACAATGAGCAGTTCTTC. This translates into CASSPRGSSYNEQFF.

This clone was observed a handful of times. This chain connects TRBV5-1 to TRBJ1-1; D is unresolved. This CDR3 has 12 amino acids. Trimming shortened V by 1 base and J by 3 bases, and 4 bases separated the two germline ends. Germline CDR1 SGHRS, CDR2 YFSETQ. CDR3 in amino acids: CASSLSDTEAFF. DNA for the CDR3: TGCGCCAGCAGCTTGAGCGACACTGAAGCTTTCTTT.

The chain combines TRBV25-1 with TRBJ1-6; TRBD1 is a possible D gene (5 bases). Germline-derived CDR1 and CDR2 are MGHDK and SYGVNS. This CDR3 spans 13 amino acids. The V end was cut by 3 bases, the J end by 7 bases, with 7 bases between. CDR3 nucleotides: TGTGCCAGCAGTGAGCGGGACAATTCACCCCTCCACTTT. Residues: CASSERDNSPLHF.

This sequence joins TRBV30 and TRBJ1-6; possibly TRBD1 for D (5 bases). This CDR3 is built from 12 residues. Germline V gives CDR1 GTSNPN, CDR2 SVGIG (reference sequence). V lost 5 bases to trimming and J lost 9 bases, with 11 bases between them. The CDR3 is CAWAGQLSPLHF. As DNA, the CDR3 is TGTGCCTGGGCCGGACAACTTTCACCCCTCCACTTT. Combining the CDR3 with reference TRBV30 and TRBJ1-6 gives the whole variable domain SQTIHQWPATLVQPVGSPLSLECTVEGTSNPNLYWYRQAAGRGLQLLFYSVGIGQISSEVPQNLSASRPQDRQFILSSKKLLLSDSGFYLCAWAGQLSPLHFGNGTRLTVT.

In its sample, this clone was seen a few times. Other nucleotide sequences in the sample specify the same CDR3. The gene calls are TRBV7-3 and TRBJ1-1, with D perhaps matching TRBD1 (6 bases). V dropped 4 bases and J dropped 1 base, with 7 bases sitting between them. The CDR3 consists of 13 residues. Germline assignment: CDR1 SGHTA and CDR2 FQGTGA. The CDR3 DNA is TGTGCCAGCAGCTCGGGACAGAACACTGAAGCTTTCTTT. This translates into CASSSGQNTEAFF.

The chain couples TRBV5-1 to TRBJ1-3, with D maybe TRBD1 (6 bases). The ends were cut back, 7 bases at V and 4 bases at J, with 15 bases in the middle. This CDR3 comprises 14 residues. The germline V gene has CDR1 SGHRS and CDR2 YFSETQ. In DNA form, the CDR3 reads TGCGCCAGCGCGCCAGGGGCAGAAGGAAACACCATATATTTT. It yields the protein CASAPGAEGNTIYF.

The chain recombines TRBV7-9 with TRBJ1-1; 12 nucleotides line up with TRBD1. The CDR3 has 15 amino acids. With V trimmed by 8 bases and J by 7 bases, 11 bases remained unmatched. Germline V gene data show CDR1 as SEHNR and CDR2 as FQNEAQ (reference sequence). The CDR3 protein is CASGFRDRGLGEAFF. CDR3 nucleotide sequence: TGTGCCAGCGGTTTCCGGGACAGGGGGCTTGGTGAAGCTTTCTTT.